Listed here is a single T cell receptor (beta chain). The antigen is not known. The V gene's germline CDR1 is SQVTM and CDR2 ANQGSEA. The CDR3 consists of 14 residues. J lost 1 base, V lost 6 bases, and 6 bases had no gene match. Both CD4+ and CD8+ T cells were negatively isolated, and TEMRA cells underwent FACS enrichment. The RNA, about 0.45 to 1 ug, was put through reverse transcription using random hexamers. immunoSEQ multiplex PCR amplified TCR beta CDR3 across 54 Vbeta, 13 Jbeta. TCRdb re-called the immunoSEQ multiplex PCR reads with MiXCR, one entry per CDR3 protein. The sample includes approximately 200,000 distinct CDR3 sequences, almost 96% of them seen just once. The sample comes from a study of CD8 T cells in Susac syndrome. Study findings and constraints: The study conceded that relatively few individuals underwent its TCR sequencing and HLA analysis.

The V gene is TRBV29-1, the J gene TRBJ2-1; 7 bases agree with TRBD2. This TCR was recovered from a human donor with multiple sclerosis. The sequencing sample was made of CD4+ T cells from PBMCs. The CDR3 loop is CSVGWGGSYNEQFF. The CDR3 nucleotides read TGCAGCGTCGGATGGGGAGGGTCCTACAATGAGCAGTTCTTC.